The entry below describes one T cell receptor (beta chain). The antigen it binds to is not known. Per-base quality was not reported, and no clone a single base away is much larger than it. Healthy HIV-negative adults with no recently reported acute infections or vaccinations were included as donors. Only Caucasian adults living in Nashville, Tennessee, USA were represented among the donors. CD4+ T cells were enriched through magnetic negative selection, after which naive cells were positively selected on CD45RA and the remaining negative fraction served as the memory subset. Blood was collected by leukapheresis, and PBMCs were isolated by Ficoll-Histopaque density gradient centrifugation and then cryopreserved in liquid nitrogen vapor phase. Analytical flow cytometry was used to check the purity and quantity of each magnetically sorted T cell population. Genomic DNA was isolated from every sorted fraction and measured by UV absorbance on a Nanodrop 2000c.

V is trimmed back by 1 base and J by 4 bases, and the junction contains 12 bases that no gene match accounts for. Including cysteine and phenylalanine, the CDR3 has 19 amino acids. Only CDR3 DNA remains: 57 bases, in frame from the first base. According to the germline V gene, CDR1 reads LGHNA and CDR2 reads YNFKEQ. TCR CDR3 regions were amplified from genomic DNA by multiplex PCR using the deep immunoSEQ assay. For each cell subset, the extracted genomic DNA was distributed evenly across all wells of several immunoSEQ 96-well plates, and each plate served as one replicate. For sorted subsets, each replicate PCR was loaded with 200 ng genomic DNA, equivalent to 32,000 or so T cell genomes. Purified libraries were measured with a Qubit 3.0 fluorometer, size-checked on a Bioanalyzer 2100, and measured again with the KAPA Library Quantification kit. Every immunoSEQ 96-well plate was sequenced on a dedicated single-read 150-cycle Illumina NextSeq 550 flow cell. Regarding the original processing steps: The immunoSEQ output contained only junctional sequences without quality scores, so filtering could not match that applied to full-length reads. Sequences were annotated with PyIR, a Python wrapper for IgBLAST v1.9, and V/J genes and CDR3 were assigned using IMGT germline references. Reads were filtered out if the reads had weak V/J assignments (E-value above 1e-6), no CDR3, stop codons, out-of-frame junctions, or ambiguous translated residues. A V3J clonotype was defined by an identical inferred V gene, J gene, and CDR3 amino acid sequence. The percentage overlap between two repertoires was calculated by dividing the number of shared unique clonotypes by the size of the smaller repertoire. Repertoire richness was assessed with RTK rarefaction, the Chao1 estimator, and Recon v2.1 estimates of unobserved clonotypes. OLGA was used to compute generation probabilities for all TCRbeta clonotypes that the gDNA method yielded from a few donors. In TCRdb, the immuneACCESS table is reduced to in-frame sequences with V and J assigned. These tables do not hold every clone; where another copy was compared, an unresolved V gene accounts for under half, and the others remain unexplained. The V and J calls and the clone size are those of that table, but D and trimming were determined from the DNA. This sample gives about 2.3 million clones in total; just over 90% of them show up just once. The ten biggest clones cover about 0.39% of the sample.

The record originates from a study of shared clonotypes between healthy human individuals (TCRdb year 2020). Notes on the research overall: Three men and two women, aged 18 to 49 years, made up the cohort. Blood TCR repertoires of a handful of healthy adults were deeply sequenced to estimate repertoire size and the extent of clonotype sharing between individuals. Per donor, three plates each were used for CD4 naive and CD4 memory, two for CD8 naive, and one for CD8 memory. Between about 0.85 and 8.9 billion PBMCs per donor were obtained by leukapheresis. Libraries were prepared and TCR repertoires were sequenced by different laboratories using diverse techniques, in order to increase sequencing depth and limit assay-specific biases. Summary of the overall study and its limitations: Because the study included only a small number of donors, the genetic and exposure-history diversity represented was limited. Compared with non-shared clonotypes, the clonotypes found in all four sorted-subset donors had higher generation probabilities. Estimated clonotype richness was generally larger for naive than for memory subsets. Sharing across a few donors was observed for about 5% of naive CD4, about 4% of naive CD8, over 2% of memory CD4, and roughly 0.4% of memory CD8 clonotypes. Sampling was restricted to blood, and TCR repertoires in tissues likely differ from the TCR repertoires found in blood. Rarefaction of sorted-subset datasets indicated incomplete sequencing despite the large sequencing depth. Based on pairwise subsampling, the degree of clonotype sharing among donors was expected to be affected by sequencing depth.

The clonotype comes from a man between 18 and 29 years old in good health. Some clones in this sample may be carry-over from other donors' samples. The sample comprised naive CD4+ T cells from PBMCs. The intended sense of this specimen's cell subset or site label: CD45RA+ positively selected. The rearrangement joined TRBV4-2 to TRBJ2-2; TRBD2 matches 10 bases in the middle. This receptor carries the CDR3 CASSQGLGASGRGTGELFF. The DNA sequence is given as TGTGCCAGCAGCCAAGGTTTAGGAGCTAGCGGGAGAGGCACCGGGGAGCTGTTTTTT.